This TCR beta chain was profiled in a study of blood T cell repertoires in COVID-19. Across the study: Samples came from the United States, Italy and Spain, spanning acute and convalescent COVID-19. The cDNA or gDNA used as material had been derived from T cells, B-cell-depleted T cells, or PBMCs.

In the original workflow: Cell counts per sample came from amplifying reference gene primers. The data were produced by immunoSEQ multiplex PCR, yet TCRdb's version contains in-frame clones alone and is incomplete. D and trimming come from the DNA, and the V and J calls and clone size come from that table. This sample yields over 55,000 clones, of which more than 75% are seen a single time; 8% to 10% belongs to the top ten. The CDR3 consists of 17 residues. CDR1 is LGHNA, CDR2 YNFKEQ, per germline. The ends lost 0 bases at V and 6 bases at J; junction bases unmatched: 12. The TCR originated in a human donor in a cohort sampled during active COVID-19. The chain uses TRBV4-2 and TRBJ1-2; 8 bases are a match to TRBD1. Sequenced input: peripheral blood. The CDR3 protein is CASSQEGGGHRGNGYTF. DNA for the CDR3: TGTGCCAGCAGCCAAGAAGGCGGGGGACACAGGGGGAATGGCTACACCTTC.